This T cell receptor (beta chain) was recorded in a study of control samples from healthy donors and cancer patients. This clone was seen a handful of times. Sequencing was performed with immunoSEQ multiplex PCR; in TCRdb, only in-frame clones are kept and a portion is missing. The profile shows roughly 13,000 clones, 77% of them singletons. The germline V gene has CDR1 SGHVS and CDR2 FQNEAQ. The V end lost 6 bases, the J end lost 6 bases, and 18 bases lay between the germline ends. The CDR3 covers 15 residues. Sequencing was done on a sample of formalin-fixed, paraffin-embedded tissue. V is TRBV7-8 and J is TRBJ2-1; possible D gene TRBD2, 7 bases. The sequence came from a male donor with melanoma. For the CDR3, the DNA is TGTGCCAGCAGTCTACCGGGGGGCCTGGTCAATGAGCAGTTCTTC. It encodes CASSLPGGLVNEQFF.